These T cell receptor beta chains were read from a single sample in a study of T cells in Graves' hyperthyroidism and ophthalmopathy. TCRdb fed the multiplex PCR reads into MiXCR, producing one record per CDR3 protein. Here the sample spans around 300,000 distinct CDR3 sequences, roughly an eighth being singletons. Sequencing used blood. These receptors were taken from a woman in her forties with Graves' ophthalmopathy. CDR3s include the opening cysteine and the closing phenylalanine or tryptophan. Fields, in order: V gene, D gene, clone size, J gene, CDR3 protein, CDR3 DNA. D genes are given only for firm matches. Size is stated for part of the rows, as once, few or many counts, or as a class when the clone is expanded.

V gene: TRBV12-3/TRBV12-4
D gene: .
clone size: many
J gene: TRBJ2-1
CDR3 protein: CASSPFRSPYNEQFF
CDR3 DNA: TGTGCCAGCAGTCCTTTTCGGTCCCCTTACAATGAGCAGTTCTTC

V gene: TRBV28
D gene: TRBD1
clone size: many
J gene: TRBJ1-5
CDR3 protein: CASSRLQGVGNQPQHF
CDR3 DNA: TGTGCCAGCAGCCGCTTGCAGGGGGTTGGCAATCAGCCCCAGCATTTT

V gene: TRBV27
D gene: TRBD2
clone size: few
J gene: TRBJ2-3
CDR3 protein: CASSLSLAGDGGTQYF
CDR3 DNA: TGTGCCAGCAGTTTAAGTCTAGCGGGGGACGGGGGTACGCAGTATTTT

V gene: TRBV13
D gene: TRBD2
clone size: many
J gene: TRBJ2-3
CDR3 protein: CASSTRTSGMADTQYF
CDR3 DNA: TGTGCCAGCAGCACCCGGACTAGCGGGATGGCAGATACGCAGTATTTT

V gene: TRBV7-6
D gene: .
clone size: .
J gene: TRBJ1-4
CDR3 protein: CASSLAPSEKLFF
CDR3 DNA: TGTGCCAGCAGCTTAGCCCCTTCCGAAAAACTGTTTTTT

V gene: TRBV5-1
D gene: TRBD2
clone size: many
J gene: TRBJ2-1
CDR3 protein: CASSLGLDPSYNEQFF
CDR3 DNA: TGCGCCAGCAGCTTAGGACTAGACCCTTCCTACAATGAGCAGTTCTTC

V gene: TRBV2
D gene: .
clone size: many
J gene: TRBJ2-5
CDR3 protein: CASTVGRQETQYF
CDR3 DNA: TGTGCCAGCACTGTGGGCCGCCAAGAGACCCAGTACTTC

V gene: TRBV7-9
D gene: .
clone size: many
J gene: TRBJ2-3
CDR3 protein: CASSLDARTDTQYF
CDR3 DNA: TGTGCCAGCAGCTTAGACGCTAGGACAGATACGCAGTATTTT

V gene: TRBV12-3/TRBV12-4
D gene: .
clone size: many
J gene: TRBJ1-5
CDR3 protein: CASSLLVDQPQHF
CDR3 DNA: TGTGCCAGCAGTTTATTGGTTGATCAGCCCCAGCATTTT

V gene: TRBV5-1
D gene: TRBD2
clone size: once
J gene: TRBJ2-7
CDR3 protein: CASSFFLAGGTEQYF
CDR3 DNA: TGCGCCAGCAGCTTTTTTCTAGCGGGGGGCACTGAGCAGTACTTC

V gene: TRBV11-2
D gene: .
clone size: few
J gene: TRBJ1-3
CDR3 protein: CASSFVAGSGNTIYF
CDR3 DNA: TGTGCCAGCAGCTTCGTAGCGGGCTCTGGAAACACCATATATTTT

V gene: TRBV7-2
D gene: .
clone size: many
J gene: TRBJ2-1
CDR3 protein: CASSLVPQAIEQFF
CDR3 DNA: TGTGCCAGCAGCTTAGTCCCCCAGGCCATTGAGCAGTTCTTC

V gene: TRBV20-1
D gene: .
clone size: .
J gene: TRBJ1-6
CDR3 protein: CSARGRQNSPLHF
CDR3 DNA: TGCAGTGCTAGAGGACGACAGAATTCACCCCTCCACTTT

V gene: TRBV19
D gene: .
clone size: once
J gene: TRBJ2-3
CDR3 protein: CASSAWARVGDTQYF
CDR3 DNA: TGTGCCAGTAGTGCCTGGGCCAGGGTAGGCGATACGCAGTATTTT

V gene: TRBV20-1
D gene: .
clone size: many
J gene: TRBJ2-2
CDR3 protein: CSARDAGRATGELFF
CDR3 DNA: TGCAGTGCTAGAGATGCGGGGCGCGCCACCGGGGAGCTGTTTTTT

V gene: TRBV10-1
D gene: TRBD1
clone size: few
J gene: TRBJ1-1
CDR3 protein: CASSDGTGGVSGAFF
CDR3 DNA: TGCGCCAGCAGTGATGGGACAGGGGGCGTCTCGGGAGCTTTCTTT

V gene: TRBV7-9
D gene: .
clone size: many
J gene: TRBJ1-2
CDR3 protein: CASSPQGGMYGYTF
CDR3 DNA: TGTGCCAGCAGCCCCCAGGGAGGGATGTATGGCTACACCTTC

V gene: TRBV19
D gene: .
clone size: .
J gene: TRBJ2-2
CDR3 protein: CASSIHGRGTGELFF
CDR3 DNA: TGTGCCAGTAGTATACACGGGAGAGGCACCGGGGAGCTGTTTTTT

V gene: TRBV12-3/TRBV12-4
D gene: .
clone size: many
J gene: TRBJ2-3
CDR3 protein: CASSLVGADTDTQYF
CDR3 DNA: TGTGCCAGCAGTTTAGTTGGAGCAGACACAGATACGCAGTATTTT

V gene: TRBV11-2
D gene: .
clone size: many
J gene: TRBJ2-3
CDR3 protein: CASSSRNYGGPDTQYF
CDR3 DNA: TGTGCCAGCAGCTCGAGAAACTACGGGGGGCCAGATACGCAGTATTTT

V gene: TRBV7-2
D gene: .
clone size: many
J gene: TRBJ2-1
CDR3 protein: CASSPHPQVVVAAGRSYNEQFF
CDR3 DNA: TGTGCCAGCAGCCCACACCCCCAGGTGGTAGTAGCGGCGGGGCGCTCCTACAATGAGCAGTTCTTC

V gene: TRBV28
D gene: .
clone size: many
J gene: TRBJ2-2
CDR3 protein: CASSPLGPRNTGELFF
CDR3 DNA: TGTGCCAGCAGTCCACTCGGCCCTCGAAACACCGGGGAGCTGTTTTTT

V gene: TRBV7-9
D gene: .
clone size: many
J gene: TRBJ2-3
CDR3 protein: CASSPIEGAQYF
CDR3 DNA: TGTGCCAGCAGCCCTATTGAGGGAGCGCAGTATTTT

V gene: TRBV6-1
D gene: TRBD2
clone size: .
J gene: TRBJ2-5
CDR3 protein: CASSDGGARSETQYF
CDR3 DNA: TGTGCCAGCAGTGACGGGGGGGCGCGGTCTGAGACCCAGTACTTC

V gene: TRBV6-9
D gene: TRBD2
clone size: many
J gene: TRBJ2-7
CDR3 protein: CASTYLSSGGSYEQYF
CDR3 DNA: TGTGCCAGCACTTATTTGTCTAGCGGGGGCTCCTACGAGCAGTACTTC

V gene: TRBV19
D gene: .
clone size: .
J gene: TRBJ1-1
CDR3 protein: CAAGEAFF
CDR3 DNA: TGTGCCGCCGGTGAAGCTTTCTTT

V gene: TRBV20-1
D gene: .
clone size: .
J gene: TRBJ2-3
CDR3 protein: CSARFGEVFTDTQYF
CDR3 DNA: TGCAGTGCTAGATTTGGGGAGGTCTTCACAGATACGCAGTATTTT

V gene: TRBV2
D gene: .
clone size: few
J gene: TRBJ2-1
CDR3 protein: CASSIDRSSYNEQFF
CDR3 DNA: TGTGCCAGCAGCATCGACAGGAGCTCCTACAATGAGCAGTTCTTC

V gene: TRBV7-2
D gene: TRBD2
clone size: .
J gene: TRBJ2-2
CDR3 protein: CASGGLADGELFF
CDR3 DNA: TGTGCCAGCGGGGGACTAGCTGACGGGGAGCTGTTTTTT

V gene: TRBV27
D gene: .
clone size: few
J gene: TRBJ2-6
CDR3 protein: CASRASGRLSQEWAGANVLTF
CDR3 DNA: TGTGCCAGCAGGGCCTCAGGGAGGCTTAGTCAAGAATGGGCTGGGGCCAACGTCCTGACTTTC

V gene: TRBV27
D gene: .
clone size: many
J gene: TRBJ1-5
CDR3 protein: CASSLVSGAQPQHF
CDR3 DNA: TGTGCCAGCAGTTTAGTGTCCGGGGCTCAGCCCCAGCATTTT

V gene: TRBV29-1
D gene: .
clone size: many
J gene: TRBJ1-4
CDR3 protein: CSVVRASNEKLFF
CDR3 DNA: TGCAGCGTTGTAAGGGCATCTAATGAAAAACTGTTTTTT

V gene: TRBV14
D gene: .
clone size: .
J gene: TRBJ2-5
CDR3 protein: CASSHGRTSRGETQYF
CDR3 DNA: TGTGCCAGCAGCCACGGAAGGACCTCCCGAGGAGAGACCCAGTACTTC

V gene: TRBV11-2
D gene: TRBD2
clone size: many
J gene: TRBJ2-7
CDR3 protein: CASSSATSGGSYEQYF
CDR3 DNA: TGTGCCAGCAGCTCCGCCACTAGCGGGGGGTCCTACGAGCAGTACTTC

V gene: TRBV12-3/TRBV12-4
D gene: .
clone size: many
J gene: TRBJ2-7
CDR3 protein: CASSPGVWQYF
CDR3 DNA: TGTGCCAGCAGTCCTGGTGTTTGGCAGTACTTC

V gene: TRBV6-6
D gene: TRBD1
clone size: many
J gene: TRBJ2-7
CDR3 protein: CASSYWTGASYEQYF
CDR3 DNA: TGTGCCAGCAGTTACTGGACAGGGGCCTCCTACGAGCAGTACTTC

V gene: TRBV5-4
D gene: .
clone size: .
J gene: TRBJ2-1
CDR3 protein: CASSFLGNEQFF
CDR3 DNA: TGTGCCAGCAGCTTCCTAGGGAATGAGCAGTTCTTC

V gene: TRBV6-1
D gene: TRBD2
clone size: many
J gene: TRBJ2-1
CDR3 protein: CASSELDSGRFEQFF
CDR3 DNA: TGTGCCAGCAGTGAACTGGATAGCGGGAGATTCGAGCAGTTCTTC

V gene: TRBV11-2
D gene: .
clone size: many
J gene: TRBJ2-7
CDR3 protein: CASSLDLWQVYEQYF
CDR3 DNA: TGTGCCAGCAGCTTAGATCTCTGGCAAGTCTACGAGCAGTACTTC

V gene: TRBV6-1
D gene: TRBD1
clone size: many
J gene: TRBJ2-1
CDR3 protein: CASSSGTGVKMYNEQFF
CDR3 DNA: TGTGCCAGCAGTTCCGGGACAGGGGTGAAGATGTACAATGAGCAGTTCTTC

V gene: TRBV6-1
D gene: TRBD2
clone size: many
J gene: TRBJ2-2
CDR3 protein: CASSGWIAGGHTAGELFF
CDR3 DNA: TGTGCCAGCAGTGGCTGGATAGCGGGAGGGCACACGGCAGGGGAGCTGTTTTTT

V gene: TRBV28
D gene: .
clone size: .
J gene: TRBJ2-1
CDR3 protein: CASSPLGLDSRNEQFF
CDR3 DNA: TGTGCCAGCAGTCCCCTGGGCCTAGATTCGCGCAATGAGCAGTTCTTC

V gene: TRBV19
D gene: TRBD1
clone size: few
J gene: TRBJ1-5
CDR3 protein: CASSPGTGGPPQHF
CDR3 DNA: TGTGCCAGTAGTCCTGGGACAGGGGGCCCGCCCCAGCATTTT

V gene: TRBV20-1
D gene: TRBD1
clone size: many
J gene: TRBJ1-1
CDR3 protein: CSARRTGGYTEAFF
CDR3 DNA: TGCAGTGCTAGACGAACAGGGGGCTACACTGAAGCTTTCTTT

V gene: TRBV5-1
D gene: .
clone size: few
J gene: TRBJ2-1
CDR3 protein: CASSFETYYNEQFF
CDR3 DNA: TGCGCCAGCAGCTTCGAGACATACTACAATGAGCAGTTCTTC

V gene: TRBV18
D gene: .
clone size: .
J gene: TRBJ1-5
CDR3 protein: CASSPRPTGTGQPQHF
CDR3 DNA: TGTGCCAGCTCACCCAGGCCCACAGGGACCGGTCAGCCCCAGCATTTT

V gene: TRBV2
D gene: TRBD2
clone size: many
J gene: TRBJ2-7
CDR3 protein: CASGRSGGSYEQYF
CDR3 DNA: TGTGCCAGCGGGAGGAGCGGGGGGTCCTACGAGCAGTACTTC

V gene: TRBV20-1
D gene: TRBD2
clone size: many
J gene: TRBJ2-7
CDR3 protein: CSAHPASGRSLYEQYF
CDR3 DNA: TGCAGTGCCCACCCGGCTAGCGGGAGATCTTTGTACGAGCAGTACTTC

V gene: TRBV20-1
D gene: .
clone size: .
J gene: TRBJ2-6
CDR3 protein: CSARERDDRDISGANVLTF
CDR3 DNA: TGCAGTGCTAGAGAACGGGACGATCGGGACATCTCTGGGGCCAACGTCCTGACTTTC

V gene: TRBV2
D gene: .
clone size: .
J gene: TRBJ2-5
CDR3 protein: CASSELSSGTYQETQYF
CDR3 DNA: TGTGCCAGCAGTGAACTTTCATCCGGGACGTACCAAGAGACCCAGTACTTC

V gene: TRBV10-1
D gene: .
clone size: many
J gene: TRBJ2-5
CDR3 protein: CASSEAGPGETQYF
CDR3 DNA: TGCGCCAGCAGTGAGGCTGGGCCTGGGGAGACCCAGTACTTC

V gene: TRBV5-1
D gene: TRBD1
clone size: many
J gene: TRBJ2-7
CDR3 protein: CASSSSLTGVSSYEQYF
CDR3 DNA: TGCGCCAGCAGCTCCTCCCTAACAGGGGTCTCATCCTACGAGCAGTACTTC

V gene: TRBV7-8
D gene: TRBD1
clone size: many
J gene: TRBJ1-1
CDR3 protein: CASSPWGQGITEAFF
CDR3 DNA: TGTGCCAGCAGCCCATGGGGACAGGGGATCACTGAAGCTTTCTTT

V gene: TRBV6-1
D gene: .
clone size: many
J gene: TRBJ1-5
CDR3 protein: CASSPPGDGGNQPQHF
CDR3 DNA: TGTGCCAGCAGTCCGCCAGGGGACGGCGGCAATCAGCCCCAGCATTTT

V gene: TRBV24-1
D gene: TRBD1
clone size: many
J gene: TRBJ1-1
CDR3 protein: CATSETRQGSPTFF
CDR3 DNA: TGTGCCACCAGTGAAACCCGACAGGGCAGCCCGACTTTCTTT